What follows are 15 T cell receptor beta chains derived from one specimen sequenced in a study of shared clonotypes between healthy human individuals. The protocol was immunoSEQ multiplex PCR, while the TCRdb copy is restricted to in-frame clones and leaves out a portion. The table records fewer than 3 million clones, 85% to 95% of them present only once. Material: naive CD4+ T cells from PBMCs. Noted subset: CD45RA+ positively selected. Receptors originate from a man in his late teens or twenties in good health. Some clones in this sample may be carry-over from other donors' samples.

The V call is TRBV10-3, the J call TRBJ2-7; TRBD1 matches 7 bases. V dropped 2 bases and J dropped 0; count of bases not matched to a gene: 1. Germline assignment: CDR1 ENHRY and CDR2 SYGVKD. The CDR3 has 14 residues. CDR3 bases: TGTGCCATCAGTGAGCCAGGGGGCTCCTACGAGCAGTACTTC. This codes for CAISEPGGSYEQYF.

The chain recombines TRBV27 with TRBJ2-7; 13 bases fit TRBD2. Germline loops: CDR1 MNHEY, CDR2 SMNVEV (reference sequence). This CDR3 spans 14 amino acids. The junction had 3 bases not matched to a gene; V was cut back by 4 bases and J by 6 bases. The chain's CDR3 is CASSWRLAGGEQYF. The CDR3 DNA is TGTGCCAGCAGTTGGAGACTAGCGGGAGGCGAGCAGTACTTC.

The rearrangement joins TRBV28 to TRBJ2-7, with TRBD1 matching 8 bases. The CDR3 runs 16 residues. Unmatched junction bases numbered 13, after V lost 6 bases and J lost 3 bases. Germline-derived CDR1 and CDR2 are MDHEN and SYDVKM. The CDR3, as DNA: TGTGCCAGCAGAGTCCCCGGGACAGGTACACTCTACGAGCAGTACTTC. Protein product: CASRVPGTGTLYEQYF. Complete variable domain (other parts from reference TRBV28 and TRBJ2-7): DVKVTQSSRYLVKRTGEKVFLECVQDMDHENMFWYRQDPGLGLRLIYFSYDVKMKEKGDIPEGYSVSREKKERFSLILESASTNQTSMYLCASRVPGTGTLYEQYFGPGTRLTVT.

For this clone: Other DNA sequences in the sample encode the same CDR3. The chain uses TRBV2 and TRBJ2-1; D could derive from TRBD1 or TRBD2 (5 bases each). The CDR3 sequence is 12 residues long. V was shortened by 6 bases and J by 3 bases, with 6 bases between the two germline ends. CDR1 and CDR2 from the germline V gene are SNHLY and FYNNEI. CDR3 bases: TGTGCCAGCAGGGGGGACTACAATGAGCAGTTCTTC. Translating it yields CASRGDYNEQFF.

The CDR3, as DNA: TGTGCCAGCAGTTTAGTAGAGCAACCTGGAAACACCATATATTTT. It encodes CASSLVEQPGNTIYF. V is TRBV28 and J is TRBJ1-3; unclear D gene. V gave up 2 bases and J gave up 2 bases, with 10 bases separating them. CDR3 length: 15 amino acids. Germline CDR1 is MDHEN and CDR2 is SYDVKM.

Concerning this clone: This sample includes further DNA sequences coding for the same CDR3. This chain connects TRBV5-1 to TRBJ2-1; D is uncertain. This CDR3 comprises 11 residues. CDR1 and CDR2 (germline): SGHRS, YFSETQ. The V and J ends lost 4 bases and 5 bases respectively, with 4 bases between them. The CDR3 reads CASSPDNEQFF. CDR3 bases: TGCGCCAGCAGCCCTGACAATGAGCAGTTCTTC.

Of note for this clone: Within the sample, other DNA sequences also encode this same CDR3. The rearrangement joins TRBV5-1 to TRBJ2-7; tentatively, D is TRBD1 or TRBD2 (6 bases each). This CDR3 is built from 12 residues. The V gene's germline CDR1 is SGHRS and CDR2 YFSETQ. The V end lost 2 bases, the J end lost 6 bases, and 9 bases lay between the germline ends. Written as DNA, the CDR3 is TGCGCCAGCAGCTTAGGGGGGCCCGAGCAGTACTTC. Translation: CASSLGGPEQYF.

The V and J genes are TRBV28 and TRBJ2-1, with 9 positions matching TRBD1. In germline, CDR1 is MDHEN, CDR2 SYDVKM. Trimming at V came to 0 bases and at J to 7 bases, leaving 7 bases not matched to a gene. The CDR3 is 16 amino acids. CDR3 bases: TGTGCCAGCAGTTTATGGACAGGGGGTAATGGGAATGAGCAGTTCTTC. Protein: CASSLWTGGNGNEQFF.

The rearrangement joins TRBV19 to TRBJ2-2; D possibly corresponds to TRBD1 (5 bases). The CDR3 runs 15 residues. Germline V gives CDR1 LNHDA, CDR2 SQIVND (reference sequence). Trimming removed 7 bases at V and 0 bases at J, with 12 bases between. The CDR3 coding sequence is TGTGCCAGTACTGGCAGGGATACGAACACCGGGGAGCTGTTTTTT. It encodes CASTGRDTNTGELFF.

The chain couples TRBV5-1 to TRBJ2-5; D might be TRBD1 (6 bases). The CDR3 extends over 15 amino acids. V lost 2 bases and J lost 2, with 13 bases in between. Per the germline V gene, CDR1 is SGHRS and CDR2 is YFSETQ. CDR3 region: CASSFLGAVQETQYF. DNA for the CDR3: TGCGCCAGCAGCTTCCTGGGGGCGGTACAAGAGACCCAGTACTTC.

The chain has TRBV18 and TRBJ2-5, with D tentatively TRBD1 or TRBD2 (6 bases each). CDR1 is KGHSH, CDR2 LQKENI, per germline. The CDR3 spans 14 residues. V shed 3 bases and J shed 5 bases, with 13 bases lying between them. The CDR3 DNA is TGTGCCAGCTCACCCGCCCAAGGGGGGGAGACCCAGTACTTC. It codes for CASSPAQGGETQYF.

The CDR3 DNA sequence: TGTGCCAGCAGCCCTAACAGGGGTAGCACAGATACGCAGTATTTT. Encoded protein: CASSPNRGSTDTQYF. The chain links TRBV6-4 to TRBJ2-3; TRBD1 matches at 7 bases. Germline CDR1 and CDR2: MRHNA and SNTAGT. V dropped 6 bases and J dropped 0; count of bases not matched to a gene: 6. This CDR3 contains 15 residues.

V is TRBV5-1 and J is TRBJ2-2; D not certain. Germline CDR1 is SGHRS and CDR2 is YFSETQ. The ends were cut back, 7 bases at V and 2 bases at J, with 18 bases in the middle. The CDR3 runs to 16 residues. The CDR3 spells CASPAWWAHNTGELFF. CDR3 DNA sequence: TGCGCCAGCCCAGCTTGGTGGGCGCATAACACCGGGGAGCTGTTTTTT. The full variable domain, completed using reference TRBV5-1 and TRBJ2-2, is KAGVTQTPRYLIKTRGQQVTLSCSPISGHRSVSWYQQTPGQGLQFLFEYFSETQRNKGNFPGRFSGRQFSNSRSEMNVSTLELGDSALYLCASPAWWAHNTGELFFGEGSRLTVL.

The chain uses TRBV7-9 and TRBJ1-1; D is unclear. Between the trimmed V and J ends, which lost 6 bases and 6 bases, there was a span of 8 bases. The V gene's germline CDR1 is SEHNR and CDR2 FQNEAQ (reference sequence). CDR3 length: 11 residues. The CDR3 DNA reads as TGTGCCAGCAGAAACGGGGCTGAAGCTTTCTTT. Protein: CASRNGAEAFF.

The genes are TRBV19 and TRBJ1-5; 7 bases map to TRBD1. The CDR3 covers 16 residues. Germline CDR1 and CDR2: LNHDA and SQIVND (reference sequence). V trimming: 2 bases; J trimming: 0 bases; junction bases outside the gene matches: 4. CDR3 protein: CASSITTGYSNQPQHF. For the CDR3, the DNA is TGTGCCAGTAGTATAACGACAGGGTATAGCAATCAGCCCCAGCATTTT. Complete variable domain (other parts from reference TRBV19 and TRBJ1-5): DGGITQSPKYLFRKEGQNVTLSCEQNLNHDAMYWYRQDPGQGLRLIYYSQIVNDFQKGDIAEGYSVSREKKESFPLTVTSAQKNPTAFYLCASSITTGYSNQPQHFGDGTRLSIL.